The clone carrying this TCR beta chain was counted a few times. Antigen unknown. One entry per CDR3 protein results from TCRdb running MiXCR on the reads. The sample carries about 740,000 distinct CDR3 sequences, approximately 34% recorded once. The data derive from a study of T cell repertoires in cytomegalovirus infection. Study details: The public TCR beta signatures pointed to both CMV infection and matching HLA type.

The CDR3 has 15 amino acids. Germline V gene data show CDR1 as SGHDT and CDR2 as YYEEEE. Trimming cost V 0 bases and J 4 bases, with 13 bases left between them. Study observations and caveats: HLA-C-restricted TCR beta clonotypes specific for CMV led the ex vivo response. Summed frequency of shared TCR beta families picked out CMV carriers who also had the relevant HLA.

The J gene is TRBJ1-2, the V gene TRBV5-6; D unclear. The receptor comes from a human donor in good health (CMV status not recorded). Some clones in this sample may be carry-over from other donors' samples. Source material: PBMCs. The CDR3 DNA reads TGTGCCAGCAGCTTGGATGGAACCAGTGGCTATGGCTACACCTTC. Its translation is CASSLDGTSGYGYTF.